This T cell receptor beta chain appears in the sequencing data of a study of shared clonotypes between healthy human individuals. Naive-designated CD8 cells lacked CD45RO, were positively enriched for CCR7, and omitted terminally differentiated effector memory CD45RA+ cells. Here immunoSEQ multiplex PCR was the method, and the copy in TCRdb shows in-frame clones only, minus some. The sample shows fewer than 800,000 clones, roughly 94% of them seen only once. Of note for this clone: The antigen is undetermined.

Study-level points and caveats: Non-shared clonotypes had lower generation probabilities than those shared by all four donors.

The sequencing sample was made of naive CD8+ T cells sorted from blood. The origin of this receptor is a man aged 30 to 45 in good health.

CDR3 nucleotide sequence: TGTGCCAGCAGCAACCCGGGACTAGCGGGAGGGCATGAGCAGTTCTTC. It translates to CASSNPGLAGGHEQFF. The chain links TRBV11-3 to TRBJ2-1, with 16 bases lining up with TRBD2. Germline lookup yields CDR1 SGHNT and CDR2 YENEEA. V gave up 5 bases and J gave up 8 bases; unmatched junction bases: 6. This CDR3 is built from 16 residues. Full variable domain (remainder filled in from reference TRBV11-3 and TRBJ2-1): EAGVVQSPRYKIIEKKQPVAFWCNPISGHNTLYWYLQNLGQGPELLIRYENEEAVDDSQLPKDRFSAERLKGVDSTLKIQPAELGDSAVYLCASSNPGLAGGHEQFFGPGTRLTVL.